The TCR beta chain under discussion was sequenced for a study of T cells in Graves' hyperthyroidism and ophthalmopathy. Study results and limitations: Blood held most thyroid clonotypes expanded above 0.001 frequency.

Trimming cost V 3 bases and J 2 bases, with 14 bases left between them. The V gene's germline CDR1 is SGHTA and CDR2 FQGNSA. This CDR3 is built from 16 residues. TCR beta CDR3 sequences were amplified from RNA transcripts. First-round RT-PCR of the TCR CDR3 relied on the HTBI primer set. TCRdb used MiXCR to reprocess the multiplex PCR reads, holding one entry per CDR3 protein. Here the sample spans 500,000 to 750,000 distinct CDR3 sequences, around a sixth being singletons. Ten or more counts support this clonotype. Its antigen is unknown. This TCR was recovered from a woman aged 25 to 39 with Graves' hyperthyroidism. The chain joins TRBV7-2 to TRBJ1-5; possibly TRBD1 for D (5 bases). Material for sequencing was blood. The CDR3 sequence is CASSFSGASGNQPQHF. The CDR3 DNA sequence: TGTGCCAGCAGCTTTTCCGGGGCCAGCGGCAATCAGCCCCAGCATTTT.